This entry is about one T cell receptor (beta chain). Treatment indicated: randomized to nivolumab then ipilimumab (arm A) or the reverse (arm B). PBMC sorting kept live CD3+CD8+ cells without CD19 or CD56. The sample comes from a study of sequential checkpoint blockade in melanoma. About the research overall: Patients were randomized 1:1 to nivolumab-then-ipilimumab or ipilimumab-then-nivolumab first-line.

This CDR3 contains 14 residues. V was clipped by 2 bases and J by 4 bases; unmatched bases: 5. Germline V gene lookup returns CDR1 SGHRS and CDR2 YFSETQ. Using immunoSEQ multiplex PCR, the repertoire was profiled, and TCRdb retains in-frame clones only, with some absent. The data contain about 40,000 clones, 70% to 90% of them singletons. The receptor comes from a human donor with melanoma. Sequencing used CD8+ T cells sorted from blood (inferred from file names), obtained from a patient given nivolumab and ipilimumab in sequence. The chain employs TRBV5-1 and TRBJ1-1; 7 nucleotides align to TRBD1. The CDR3 sequence is CASSLNRGATEAFF. Written as DNA, the CDR3 is TGCGCCAGCAGCTTAAACAGGGGTGCCACTGAAGCTTTCTTT.